The 15 T cell receptor beta chains given below trace back to one sample, sequenced in a study of shared clonotypes between healthy human individuals. Some clones are missing from TCRdb's copy, which holds only in-frame ones; the method was immunoSEQ multiplex PCR. There are some 1,400,000 clones in the sample; approximately 96% occur only once, and approximately 1% lies in the top ten. Sequenced sample: naive CD4+ T cells sorted from blood. Subset denoted: CD45RA+ positively selected. All receptors derive from a man in his thirties or forties in good health.

The rearrangement uses TRBV2 and TRBJ2-7; 9 positions agree with TRBD1. Trimming took 7 bases from V and 4 from J; bases not matched to a gene: 11. Germline values: CDR1 SNHLY, CDR2 FYNNEI. This CDR3 has 15 amino acids. The CDR3 protein is CASNTEQGAGYEQYF. As DNA, the CDR3 is TGTGCCAGCAATACCGAACAGGGGGCGGGTTACGAGCAGTACTTC.

The rearrangement joins TRBV7-2 to TRBJ2-5; TRBD2 is a possible D gene (5 bases). Trimming removed 1 base from V and 5 bases from J, with 14 bases in between. The CDR3 runs 15 residues. Germline lookup yields CDR1 SGHTA and CDR2 FQGNSA. In DNA form, the CDR3 reads TGTGCCAGCAGCTTAGAGGACGGGGAAGGGGAGACCCAGTACTTC. The encoded protein is CASSLEDGEGETQYF.

The rearrangement uses TRBV7-8 and TRBJ1-5; the D is unclear. The V end lost 2 bases, the J end lost 0 bases, and 14 bases lay between the germline ends. This CDR3 spans 17 amino acids. From germline, CDR1 is SGHVS and CDR2 FQNEAQ. This chain's CDR3 is CASSLRQSHTSNQPQHF. As DNA, the CDR3 is TGTGCCAGCAGCTTAAGACAATCACATACTAGCAATCAGCCCCAGCATTTT.

The V gene is TRBV29-1, the J gene TRBJ2-3, with TRBD2 identical over 7 bases. Germline CDR1 SQVTM, CDR2 ANQGSEA. The CDR3 sequence is 13 residues long. V dropped 7 bases and J dropped 1; count of bases not matched to a gene: 5. The CDR3 coding sequence is TGCAGCGGATTTCTAGCGGGCACAGATACGCAGTATTTT. It codes for CSGFLAGTDTQYF.

The V gene is TRBV5-1, the J gene TRBJ1-2, with no clear D. This CDR3 comprises 13 residues. CDR1 is SGHRS, CDR2 YFSETQ, per germline. The germline V and J ends were trimmed by 2 bases and 10 bases, with 15 bases remaining between them. In DNA, the CDR3 is TGCGCCAGCAGCTTAGGAGCGCTTGGTGACTACACCTTC. It codes for CASSLGALGDYTF.

This chain connects TRBV7-3 to TRBJ2-3; perhaps TRBD1 as D (6 bases). The CDR3 totals 13 residues. Germline CDR1 and CDR2: SGHTA and FQGTGA. Trimming stripped 4 bases from V and 5 bases from J, with 10 bases between. The CDR3 bases are TGTGCCAGCAGCTCAACAGGGATAGATACGCAGTATTTT. Translation: CASSSTGIDTQYF.

V is TRBV19 and J is TRBJ1-2; D not certain. Germline lookup yields CDR1 LNHDA and CDR2 SQIVND (reference sequence). This CDR3 region has 15 residues. V lost 7 bases and J 2 bases, leaving 17 bases between the germline ends. The CDR3, as DNA: TGTGCCAGTACCCCCCGACGGGCGGCGAACTATGGCTACACCTTC. Protein product: CASTPRRAANYGYTF.

The chain joins TRBV6-1 to TRBJ2-1; 11 nucleotides line up with TRBD2. Germline V gene sequence: CDR1 MNHNS, CDR2 SASEGT. V gave up 3 bases and J gave up 5 bases; unmatched junction bases: 6. CDR3 size: 16 residues. In nucleotides, the CDR3 is TGTGCCAGCAGTGATACTAGCGGGAGTAGGAACAATGAGCAGTTCTTC. Protein sequence: CASSDTSGSRNNEQFF.

This chain links TRBV28 with TRBJ2-6, with a possible D match to TRBD1 (6 bases). CDR1 is MDHEN, CDR2 SYDVKM, per germline. The CDR3 consists of 16 residues. V lost 7 bases and J lost 0, with 13 bases in between. CDR3 sequence reads: CASTDRPLSGANVLTF. Here the CDR3 DNA reads TGTGCCAGCACCGACAGGCCCCTCTCTGGGGCCAACGTCCTGACTTTC.

The rearrangement uses TRBV25-1 and TRBJ1-2; D is undetermined. Per the germline V gene, CDR1 is MGHDK and CDR2 is SYGVNS. V lost 7 bases and J 1 base, leaving 10 bases between the germline ends. The CDR3 consists of 13 residues. The CDR3 nucleotides read TGTGCCAGCATTGACACCAGTAACTATGGCTACACCTTC. This codes for CASIDTSNYGYTF.

The V and J genes are TRBV18 and TRBJ2-1; no firm D call. Per the germline V gene, CDR1 is KGHSH and CDR2 is LQKENI. The CDR3 is 12 amino acids. Trimming shortened V by 2 bases and J by 5 bases, and 4 bases separated the two germline ends. The CDR3 loop is CASSPSDNEQFF. CDR3 in DNA: TGTGCCAGCTCACCATCCGACAATGAGCAGTTCTTC.

CDR3 sequence reads: CAISDMGEQYF. The DNA of the CDR3 is TGTGCCATCAGTGATATGGGGGAGCAGTACTTC. V gene TRBV10-3 combines with J gene TRBJ2-7; D is unresolved. The germline gives CDR1 ENHRY, CDR2 SYGVKD. There are 11 residues in the CDR3. V lost 3 bases and J lost 7, with 7 bases in between.

The sample holds a few counts of this clone. This sequence joins TRBV18 and TRBJ2-1, with D tentatively TRBD2 (6 bases). Germline V gene sequence: CDR1 KGHSH, CDR2 LQKENI. The CDR3 contains 19 residues. The V and J ends lost 0 bases and 2 bases respectively, with 20 bases between them. This CDR3 reads CASSPPFQTGVNPYNEQFF. The CDR3 DNA reads TGTGCCAGCTCACCACCTTTCCAGACGGGAGTGAACCCCTACAATGAGCAGTTCTTC. The full variable domain, in which reference TRBV18 and TRBJ2-1 provide the parts outside the CDR3, is NAGVMQNPRHLVRRRGQEARLRCSPMKGHSHVYWYRQLPEEGLKFMVYLQKENIIDESGMPKERFSAEFPKEGPSILRIQQVVRGDSAAYFCASSPPFQTGVNPYNEQFFGPGTRLTVL.

The chain combines TRBV7-2 with TRBJ2-3; TRBD2 is a possible D gene (5 bases). The CDR3 is 15 amino acids. The germline V gene encodes CDR1 SGHTA and CDR2 FQGNSA. V dropped 2 bases and J dropped 2 bases, with 11 bases sitting between them. The CDR3 sequence is CASSLTSDFTDTQYF. DNA for the CDR3: TGTGCCAGCAGCTTAACTTCGGACTTCACAGATACGCAGTATTTT.

This chain joins TRBV11-1 and TRBJ2-3, with D uncertain. The germline CDR1 and CDR2 sequences are SGHAT and FQDESV (reference sequence). Trimming pared 2 bases from V and 0 bases from J, leaving 18 bases between. The length of the CDR3 is 18 residues. The CDR3: CASSLTPPNLLSTDTQYF. The DNA for the CDR3 is TGTGCCAGCAGCTTAACTCCCCCAAACCTACTCAGCACAGATACGCAGTATTTT. Variable domain in full (rest from reference TRBV11-1 and TRBJ2-3): EAEVAQSPRYKITEKSQAVAFWCDPISGHATLYWYRQILGQGPELLVQFQDESVVDDSQLPKDRFSAERLKGVDSTLKIQPAELGDSAMYLCASSLTPPNLLSTDTQYFGPGTRLTVL.